The T cell receptor (beta chain) described here comes from a study of blood T cell repertoires in COVID-19. As for the study in general: Spain, Italy and the United States supplied samples that represented acute and convalescent COVID-19. The analysed material was cDNA or gDNA that came from T cells, B-cell-depleted T cells, or PBMCs.

In germline, CDR1 is SNHLY, CDR2 FYNNEI. Trimming removed 10 bases at V and 2 bases at J, with 17 bases between. CDR3 length: 14 residues. Original methodology: The authors estimated nucleated cell counts from reference gene primer amplification. Sequencing was performed with immunoSEQ multiplex PCR; in TCRdb, only in-frame clones are kept and a portion is missing. The V and J calls and clone size are taken from that table; D and trimming were inferred from the DNA. The sample lists 100,000 to 120,000 clones, roughly 84% occurring once. The origin of this receptor is a man aged 35 to 55 with acute or convalescent COVID-19. Sequenced sample: peripheral blood. V usage is TRBV2 and J usage is TRBJ2-5; tentatively, D is TRBD2 (6 bases). CDR3 coding DNA: TGTGCCACCCCCGGGGCGGAGGGGCAAGAGACCCAGTACTTC. Translating it yields CATPGAEGQETQYF.